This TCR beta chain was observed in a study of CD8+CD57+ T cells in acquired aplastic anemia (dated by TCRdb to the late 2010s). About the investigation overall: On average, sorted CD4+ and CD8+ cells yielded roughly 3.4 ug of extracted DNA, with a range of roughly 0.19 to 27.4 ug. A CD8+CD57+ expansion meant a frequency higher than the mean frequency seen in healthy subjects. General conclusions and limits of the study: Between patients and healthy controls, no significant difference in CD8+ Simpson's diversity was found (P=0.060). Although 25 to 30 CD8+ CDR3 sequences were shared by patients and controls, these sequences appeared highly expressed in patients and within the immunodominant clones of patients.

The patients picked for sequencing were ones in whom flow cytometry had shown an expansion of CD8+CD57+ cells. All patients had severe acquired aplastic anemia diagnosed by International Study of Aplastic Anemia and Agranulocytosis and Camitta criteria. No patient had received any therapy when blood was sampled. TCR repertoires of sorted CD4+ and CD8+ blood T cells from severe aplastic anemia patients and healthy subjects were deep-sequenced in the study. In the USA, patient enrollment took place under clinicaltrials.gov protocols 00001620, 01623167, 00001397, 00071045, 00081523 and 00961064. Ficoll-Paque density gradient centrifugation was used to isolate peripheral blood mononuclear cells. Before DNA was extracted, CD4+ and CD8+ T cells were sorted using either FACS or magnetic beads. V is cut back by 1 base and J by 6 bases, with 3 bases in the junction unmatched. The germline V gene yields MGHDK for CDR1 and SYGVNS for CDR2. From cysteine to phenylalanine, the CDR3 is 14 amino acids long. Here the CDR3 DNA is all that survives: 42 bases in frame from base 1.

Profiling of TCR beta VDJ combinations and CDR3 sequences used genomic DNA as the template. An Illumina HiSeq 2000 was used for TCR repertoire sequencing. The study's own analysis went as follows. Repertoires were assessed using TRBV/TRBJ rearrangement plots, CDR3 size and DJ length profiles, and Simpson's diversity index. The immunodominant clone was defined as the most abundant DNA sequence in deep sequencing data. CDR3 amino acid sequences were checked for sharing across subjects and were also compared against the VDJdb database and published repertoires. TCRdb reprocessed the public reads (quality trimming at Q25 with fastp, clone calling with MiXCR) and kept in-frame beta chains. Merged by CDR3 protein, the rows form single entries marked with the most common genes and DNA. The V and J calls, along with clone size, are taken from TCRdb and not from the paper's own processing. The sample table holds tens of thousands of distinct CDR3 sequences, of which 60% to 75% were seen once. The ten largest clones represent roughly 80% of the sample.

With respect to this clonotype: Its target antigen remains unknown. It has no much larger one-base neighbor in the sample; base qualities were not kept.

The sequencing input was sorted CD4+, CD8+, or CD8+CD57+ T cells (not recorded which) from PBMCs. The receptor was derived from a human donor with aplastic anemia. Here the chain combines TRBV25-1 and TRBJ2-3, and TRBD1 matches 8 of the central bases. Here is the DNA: TGTGCCAGCAGTGAATGGAGGGACAGGGATACGCAGTATTTT. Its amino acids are CASSEWRDRDTQYF.